Listed below are T cell receptor beta chains from one sample, sequenced in a study of blood T cell repertoires in COVID-19. Profiled with immunoSEQ multiplex PCR; TCRdb holds only in-frame clones, not every one. The data show about 280,000 clones, 80% to 90% seen once. Sequenced sample: peripheral blood. The receptors stem from a woman aged 70-85 years with acute or convalescent COVID-19. Each CDR3 is given with its conserved first and last residue. The D gene is left open where the match is weak. The size field is filled for only some rows; it gives once, few, many or a size class.

TRBJ2-2 NA NA TRBV6-2/TRBV6-3 CASSYRGELFF TGTGCCAGCAGTTATCGCGGGGAGCTGTTTTTT
TRBJ1-2 NA once TRBV2 CASNPGVNGYTF TGTGCCAGCAACCCAGGGGTCAATGGCTACACCTTC
TRBJ1-1 NA NA TRBV11-2 CASLRNSGARTEAFF TGTGCCAGCCTTAGAAATTCAGGTGCGCGTACTGAAGCTTTCTTT
TRBJ2-2 NA NA TRBV11-3 CASSRGRTGELFF TGTGCCAGCAGTAGGGGTCGCACCGGGGAGCTGTTTTTT
TRBJ1-1 NA NA TRBV5-6 CASSLAGTTEAFF TGTGCCAGCAGCTTGGCGGGTACCACTGAAGCTTTCTTT
TRBJ1-2 NA NA TRBV3-1/TRBV3-2 CASSLGWNRLNYGYTF TGTGCCAGCAGCCTCGGATGGAACAGGCTCAATTATGGCTACACCTTC
TRBJ2-3 NA once TRBV2 CASRRTPSTDTQYF TGTGCCAGCAGGAGGACACCTAGCACAGATACGCAGTATTTT
TRBJ1-5 TRBD1 NA TRBV6-5 CASRRTGSNQPQHF TGTGCCAGCAGAAGGACAGGGAGCAATCAGCCCCAGCATTTT
TRBJ1-2 TRBD1 NA TRBV30 CAWSVRGTEYGYTF TGTGCCTGGAGTGTACGAGGGACAGAATATGGCTACACCTTC
TRBJ1-1 NA NA TRBV6-1 CASSEGGEGPGLPEAFF TGTGCCAGCAGTGAGGGGGGGGAGGGGCCTGGACTCCCTGAAGCTTTCTTT
TRBJ2-7 NA NA TRBV21-1 CASSKPTSGGTYEQYF TGTGCCAGCAGCAAACCGACTAGCGGGGGGACCTACGAGCAGTACTTC
TRBJ2-7 NA NA TRBV6-5 CASSPGWSYDEQYF TGTGCCAGCAGCCCAGGTTGGTCCTACGACGAGCAGTACTTC
TRBJ2-1 TRBD1 NA TRBV5-6 CASRQGIYNEQFF TGTGCCAGCCGACAGGGGATCTACAATGAGCAGTTCTTC
TRBJ2-3 NA NA TRBV5-5 CASSLGLTSTDTQYF TGTGCCAGCAGCTTGGGACTGACTAGCACAGATACGCAGTATTTT
TRBJ2-1 TRBD2 NA TRBV2 CASSSSGGPNEQFF TGTGCCAGCAGTTCTAGCGGGGGCCCTAATGAGCAGTTCTTC
TRBJ2-2 TRBD1 NA TRBV6-5 CASSYSAGGRAGELFF TGTGCCAGCAGTTACTCGGCAGGGGGTAGGGCCGGGGAGCTGTTTTTT
TRBJ2-2 TRBD2 NA TRBV3-1/TRBV3-2 CASSPGGPRTGELFF TGTGCCAGCAGCCCGGGGGGGCCGCGCACCGGGGAGCTGTTTTTT
TRBJ1-1 NA NA TRBV2 CASRWTDRPNTEAFF TGTGCCAGCAGGTGGACCGACAGGCCGAACACTGAAGCTTTCTTT
TRBJ1-1 NA NA TRBV28 CASSLSGGAEAFF TGTGCCAGCAGTTTATCCGGCGGCGCTGAAGCTTTCTTT
TRBJ1-6 NA NA TRBV21-1 CASSKVPGTPNSPLHF TGTGCCAGCAGCAAAGTTCCAGGTACCCCCAATTCACCCCTCCACTTT
TRBJ2-2 TRBD2 NA TRBV6-5 CAAISAGVDTGELFF TGTGCCGCCATTTCGGCGGGGGTGGACACCGGGGAGCTGTTTTTT
TRBJ1-1 NA few TRBV5-1 CASSLNSNRNTEAFF TGCGCCAGCAGCTTGAACAGTAACCGGAACACTGAAGCTTTCTTT
TRBJ2-1 TRBD2 many TRBV19 CASSLAGGHGNEQFF TGTGCCAGTAGTCTAGCGGGGGGGCACGGCAATGAGCAGTTCTTC
TRBJ2-5 NA NA TRBV5-1 CASSLGPVEQETQYF TGCGCCAGCAGCTTGGGGCCAGTTGAACAAGAGACCCAGTACTTC
TRBJ1-5 TRBD1 NA TRBV3-1/TRBV3-2 CASSRTTGFIEPQHF TGTGCCAGCAGCCGCACGACAGGGTTTATTGAGCCCCAGCATTTT
TRBJ1-1 NA NA TRBV12-3/TRBV12-4 CASSRQDTEAFF TGTGCCAGCAGTAGACAGGACACTGAAGCTTTCTTT
TRBJ2-3 TRBD1 NA TRBV15 CATSRGGTGRTDTQYF TGTGCCACCAGCAGAGGTGGGACAGGGAGGACAGATACGCAGTATTTT
TRBJ2-1 NA once TRBV11-3 CASSPAGAADHEQFF TGTGCCAGCAGCCCCGCGGGGGCCGCGGACCATGAGCAGTTCTTC
TRBJ2-5 NA once TRBV6-5 CASSYSGVEGRETQYF TGTGCCAGCAGTTACTCCGGGGTGGAGGGGCGAGAGACCCAGTACTTC
TRBJ2-5 NA NA TRBV19 CATADREETQYF TGTGCCACTGCTGACCGGGAAGAGACCCAGTACTTC
TRBJ1-6 NA few TRBV6-5 CASSQTEGTHSPLHF TGTGCCAGCAGTCAAACCGAGGGGACTCATTCACCCCTCCACTTT
TRBJ1-1 NA NA TRBV11-3 CASSLGGVGAFF TGTGCCAGCAGCTTAGGGGGGGTCGGAGCTTTCTTT
TRBJ1-2 NA NA TRBV10-1 CASRGFDSVYGYTF TGCGCCAGCAGGGGGTTCGACAGTGTCTATGGCTACACCTTC
TRBJ2-7 NA NA TRBV7-9 CASSTYYEQYF TGTGCCAGCAGCACCTATTACGAGCAGTACTTC
TRBJ2-1 NA once TRBV5-1 CASSLVPGSSYNEQFF TGCGCCAGCAGCTTGGTGCCGGGGTCCTCCTACAATGAGCAGTTCTTC
TRBJ1-2 TRBD1 NA TRBV5-4 CASSWGQTGLLKGYTF TGTGCCAGCAGCTGGGGCCAGACAGGGTTGTTGAAGGGCTACACCTTC